These 14 T cell receptor beta chains came from one sample sequenced in a study of T cell repertoires in ileal Crohn's disease. Time point here: neoterminal ileum biopsy at postoperative endoscopy, about 6 months after surgery. The table came from immunoSEQ multiplex PCR; TCRdb's copy has only in-frame clones and leaves some out. The sample carries more than 60,000 clones, 85% to 90% recorded once. Source material: ileal tissue. The receptors shown here come from an adult with Crohn's disease.

The gene calls are TRBV5-1 and TRBJ1-6; 9 nucleotides agree with TRBD1. With V trimmed by 4 bases and J by 3 bases, 5 bases remained unmatched. Germline values: CDR1 SGHRS, CDR2 YFSETQ. This CDR3 has 16 residues. As DNA, the CDR3 is TGCGCCAGCAGCCCAGACAGGGGGTTCTATAATTCACCCCTCCACTTT. Translating it yields CASSPDRGFYNSPLHF.

The CDR3 is CASSSRGSPLHF. The CDR3, as DNA: TGTGCCAGCAGCAGTAGAGGTTCACCCCTCCACTTT. V gene TRBV6-6 combines with J gene TRBJ1-6; D not resolved. In germline, CDR1 is MNHNY, CDR2 SVGAGI (reference sequence). The CDR3 is made up of 12 amino acids. V lost 6 bases and J 9 bases, leaving 9 bases between the germline ends.

The J gene is TRBJ2-7, the V gene TRBV7-8, with 10 bases matching TRBD2. The V and J ends lost 7 bases and 4 bases, in that order; junction bases with no gene match: 10. CDR1 SGHVS and CDR2 FQNEAQ come from the germline V gene. The CDR3 sequence is 15 residues long. Written as DNA, the CDR3 is TGTGCCAGCAAGGTTGTAGCGGGAGGATCGTACGAGCAGTACTTC. Translating gives CASKVVAGGSYEQYF.

V gene TRBV14 combines with J gene TRBJ1-5, with a weak D call TRBD1 (6 bases). The germline V gene encodes CDR1 SGHDN and CDR2 FVKESK. The CDR3 extends over 13 amino acids. Trimming cost V 4 bases and J 6 bases, with 10 bases left between them. CDR3 coding DNA: TGTGCCAGCAGCCTCATACAGGGTCAGCCCCAGCATTTT. Translated: CASSLIQGQPQHF.

The chain is built from TRBV25-1 and TRBJ2-7, with 10 bases lining up with TRBD2. The germline V gene encodes CDR1 MGHDK and CDR2 SYGVNS. The trim removed 3 bases at V and 2 bases at J, leaving 7 bases unmatched. This CDR3 spans 16 amino acids. DNA of the CDR3: TGTGCCAGCAGTGATCCAGGACTAGCGGAACCCTACGAGCAGTACTTC. Its translation is CASSDPGLAEPYEQYF.

V and J are TRBV13 and TRBJ2-1; no clear D gene. There are 9 residues in the CDR3. Germline-derived CDR1 and CDR2 are PRHDT and FYEKMQ (reference sequence). Trimming left V 10 bases short and J 6 bases short, with 4 bases between. The CDR3 nucleotides read TGTGCCACCGGCAATGAGCAGTTCTTC. It codes for CATGNEQFF.

This chain joins TRBV25-1 and TRBJ1-1; D perhaps matches TRBD1 (5 bases). Germline V lookup: CDR1 MGHDK, CDR2 SYGVNS. This CDR3 region has 13 residues. The V end was cut by 5 bases, the J end by 3 bases, with 10 bases between. In DNA, the CDR3 is TGTGCCAGCAGTCTCAGGGATTACACTGAAGCTTTCTTT. Amino acids: CASSLRDYTEAFF.

The chain joins TRBV2 to TRBJ2-7; tentative D call: TRBD1 (6 bases). Germline CDR1 and CDR2: SNHLY and FYNNEI. The CDR3 totals 15 residues. V lost 4 bases and J lost 2, with 15 bases in between. CDR3 protein: CASSVRQGSAYEQYF. The CDR3 DNA follows: TGTGCCAGCAGTGTGCGTCAGGGGTCCGCCTACGAGCAGTACTTC.

J is TRBJ1-1 and V is TRBV5-1; TRBD1 agrees at 12 bases. V was clipped by 4 bases and J by 3 bases; unmatched bases: 7. The CDR3 length is 16 residues. Germline assignment: CDR1 SGHRS and CDR2 YFSETQ. The DNA for the CDR3 is TGCGCCAGCAGCACCGGGACAGGGGGCGAGGACACTGAAGCTTTCTTT. Residues: CASSTGTGGEDTEAFF.

V is TRBV6-5 and J is TRBJ2-1; D may be TRBD1 (6 bases). The CDR3 loop spans 14 amino acids. Per germline, CDR1 MNHEY and CDR2 SVGAGI. V dropped 6 bases and J dropped 6 bases, with 15 bases sitting between them. The CDR3 sequence: CASSDRLSVNEQFF. The DNA of the CDR3 is TGTGCCAGCAGCGACAGGTTGTCGGTCAATGAGCAGTTCTTC.

J is TRBJ1-1 and V is TRBV7-2, with a tentative D call TRBD1 (5 bases). CDR3 length: 14 amino acids. V was pared by 5 bases and J by 5 bases, with 15 bases between. Germline assignment: CDR1 SGHTA and CDR2 FQGNSA. The CDR3 region has the DNA TGTGCCAGCAGCCTAATGCAGGGTGGTACTGAAGCTTTCTTT. Translated, it gives CASSLMQGGTEAFF.

V gene TRBV5-1 combines with J gene TRBJ1-1; D is ambiguous. Looked up from germline, CDR1 is SGHRS and CDR2 is YFSETQ. This CDR3 spans 14 amino acids. V was cut by 4 bases and J by 1 base, with 11 bases left in between. The CDR3 coding sequence is TGCGCCAGCAGCCCCAGACTGGGGAACACTGAAGCTTTCTTT. Residues: CASSPRLGNTEAFF. The full variable domain, rest sourced from reference TRBV5-1 and TRBJ1-1, is KAGVTQTPRYLIKTRGQQVTLSCSPISGHRSVSWYQQTPGQGLQFLFEYFSETQRNKGNFPGRFSGRQFSNSRSEMNVSTLELGDSALYLCASSPRLGNTEAFFGQGTRLTVV.

This clone was counted only a few times. V and J are TRBV10-3 and TRBJ1-1; 7 bases map to TRBD1. The J segment lost 1 base and the V segment lost 8 bases, leaving 10 bases of the junction unmatched. Germline V gene data show CDR1 as ENHRY and CDR2 as SYGVKD. The CDR3 runs to 15 residues. The CDR3 bases are TGTGCCATCGGTTCGGCCAGGGGGAGGAACACTGAAGCTTTCTTT. Encoded protein: CAIGSARGRNTEAFF.

This clone has a handful of counts. J is TRBJ2-2 and V is TRBV2; 9 bases fit TRBD1. This CDR3 has 14 amino acids. Germline V CDR1 and CDR2: SNHLY, FYNNEI. V trimming: 5 bases; J trimming: 3 bases; junction bases outside the gene matches: 1. CDR3 sequence reads: CASSWTGDTGELFF. In nucleotides, the CDR3 is TGTGCCAGCAGTTGGACAGGGGACACCGGGGAGCTGTTTTTT.